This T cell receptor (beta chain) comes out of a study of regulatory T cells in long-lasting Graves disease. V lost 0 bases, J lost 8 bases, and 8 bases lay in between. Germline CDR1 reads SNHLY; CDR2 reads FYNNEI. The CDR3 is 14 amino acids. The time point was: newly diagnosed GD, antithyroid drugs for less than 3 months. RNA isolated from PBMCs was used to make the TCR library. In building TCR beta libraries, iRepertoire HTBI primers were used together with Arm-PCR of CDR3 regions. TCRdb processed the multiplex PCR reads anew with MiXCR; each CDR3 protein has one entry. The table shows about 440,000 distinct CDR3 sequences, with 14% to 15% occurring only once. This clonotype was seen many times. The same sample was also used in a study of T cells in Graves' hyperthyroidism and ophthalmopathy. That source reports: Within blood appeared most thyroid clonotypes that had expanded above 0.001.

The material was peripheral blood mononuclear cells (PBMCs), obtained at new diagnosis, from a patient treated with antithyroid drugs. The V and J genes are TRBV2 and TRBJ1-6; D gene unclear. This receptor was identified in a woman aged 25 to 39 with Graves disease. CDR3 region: CASSEAGRHSPLHF. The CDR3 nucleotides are TGTGCCAGCAGTGAAGCGGGCAGGCATTCACCCCTCCACTTT. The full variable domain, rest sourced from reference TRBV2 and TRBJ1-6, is EPEVTQTPSHQVTQMGQEVILRCVPISNHLYFYWYRQILGQKVEFLVSFYNNEISEKSEIFDDQFSVERPDGSNFTLKIRSTKLEDSAMYFCASSEAGRHSPLHFGNGTRLTVT.